This TCR beta chain was recovered during a study of shared clonotypes between healthy human individuals. In regard to this clone: Antigen: not known.

The study, taken as a whole, reports: Among donors, sharing of clonotypes was expected to be affected by sequencing depth. Memory subsets generally showed smaller estimated richness than naive subsets did.

It was CD45RO-negative cells, positively selected for CCR7, that made up naive CD8 cells, with terminally differentiated effector memory CD45RA+ cells excluded. Original analysis: For the immunoSEQ data, sequences were junction-only without quality scores, so filtering differed. TCRdb keeps only in-frame clones here, not all; method: immunoSEQ multiplex PCR. That table furnishes V, J and clone size, whereas the DNA furnished D and trimming. The sample gives around 2.1 million clones, roughly 91% of which show up once; 1.5% to 2% is in the top ten. CDR1 is LGHNA and CDR2 is YSLEER in the germline V gene. The CDR3 length is 13 residues. V was shortened by 2 bases and J by 6 bases, with 11 bases between the two germline ends.

This clonotype was obtained from a man aged 18 to 30 in good health. Some clones in this sample may be carry-over from other donors' samples. The V gene is TRBV4-3, the J gene TRBJ2-7; TRBD1 or TRBD2 may be the D gene (6 bases each). The sequencing input was naive CD8+ T cells from PBMCs. CDR3 amino acids: CASSQREGGEQYF. CDR3 nucleotides: TGCGCCAGCAGCCAAAGAGAGGGGGGCGAGCAGTACTTC.